This TCR beta chain was obtained from a study of T cell responses to AZD1222 COVID-19 vaccine. Profiling relied on immunoSEQ multiplex PCR, and the TCRdb table lists in-frame clones only, not all of them. The top ten hold about 4% of the sample, which has 150,000 or so clones, 91% seen once. This clone was observed a few times. The CDR3 has 15 residues. The junction had 12 bases not matched to a gene; V was cut back by 8 bases and J by 9 bases. Germline assignment: CDR1 MNHEY and CDR2 SVGAGI. Here the sequenced sample was peripheral blood, taken 28 days after the second AZD1222 dose. The gene calls are TRBV6-5 and TRBJ2-2; 10 bases fit TRBD2. This clonotype originated in an adult who received the AZD1222 COVID-19 vaccine. Here the CDR3 DNA reads TGTGCCAGCCTCCCGCTAGCGGGAGTCTTGAGGGAGCTGTTTTTT. As protein: CASLPLAGVLRELFF.